This TCR beta chain was documented in a study of T cells in Graves' hyperthyroidism and ophthalmopathy. The ends lost 5 bases at V and 16 bases at J; junction bases unmatched: 8. There are 12 residues in the CDR3. Using RNA transcripts as the source, TCR beta CDR3 regions were amplified. Researchers ran a first-round RT-PCR on the TCR CDR3 using the HTBI primer set. TCRdb reanalysed the multiplex PCR reads using MiXCR and keeps one entry per CDR3 protein. Among 550,000 to 600,000 distinct CDR3 sequences listed, about 43% were seen once. Clinical symptoms, serum thyroxine and TRAb, thyroid ultrasound and orbital computed tomography together formed the diagnostic basis.

The clonotype was recovered from an adult woman with Graves' disease, either hyperthyroidism or ophthalmopathy (not recorded which). Sequencing was carried out using peripheral blood or thyroid tissue (not recorded which). The gene calls are TRBV12-3 or TRBV12-4 and TRBJ1-4, with TRBD1 matching 9 bases. The CDR3 sequence: CASSEAGQGPFF. In nucleotides, the CDR3 is TGTGCCAGCAGTGAAGCGGGACAGGGTCCGTTTTTT.